In this sample, the clone carrying this T cell receptor beta chain turned up a few times. This entry is derived from a study of patients and donors after allogeneic stem cell transplantation. MiXCR was run by TCRdb on the RT-PCR reads, yielding one entry per CDR3 protein. Here the sample spans about 39,000 distinct CDR3 sequences, roughly 30% being singletons. V dropped 6 bases and J dropped 1 base, with 10 bases sitting between them. Germline V CDR1 and CDR2: LNHDA, SQIVND (reference sequence). CDR3 length equals 14 residues. The rearrangement uses TRBV19 and TRBJ1-5, with D unclear. Sequencing was performed on blood, either unsorted or a sorted T cell fraction (not recorded which). The sequence derives from a human donor who was either an allogeneic HSCT recipient or a stem cell or donor lymphocyte infusion donor (not recorded which). It is not recorded whose cells these are; they may come from a transplant donor. This CDR3 is CASSTRGSNQPQHF. The CDR3 bases are TGTGCCAGTAGCACCCGTGGCAGCAATCAGCCCCAGCATTTT.